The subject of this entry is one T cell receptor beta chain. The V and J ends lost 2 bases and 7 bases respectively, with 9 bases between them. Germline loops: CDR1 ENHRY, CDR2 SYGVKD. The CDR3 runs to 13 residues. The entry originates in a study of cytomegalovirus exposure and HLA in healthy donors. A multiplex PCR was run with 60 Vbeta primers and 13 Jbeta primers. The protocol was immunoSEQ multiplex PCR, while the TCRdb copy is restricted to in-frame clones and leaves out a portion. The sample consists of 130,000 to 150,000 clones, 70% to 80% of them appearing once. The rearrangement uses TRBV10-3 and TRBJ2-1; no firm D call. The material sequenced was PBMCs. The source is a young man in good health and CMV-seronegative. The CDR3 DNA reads TGTGCCATCAGTGAGACTACTACAAATGAGCAGTTCTTC. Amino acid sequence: CAISETTTNEQFF.